The entry that follows covers one T cell receptor (beta chain) sequence. Its antigen is unidentified. From germline, CDR1 is LNHNV and CDR2 YYDKDF (reference sequence). V was clipped by 3 bases and J by 5 bases; unmatched bases: 0. The CDR3 covers 12 residues. The sample is drawn from a study of identical twins. Findings and limits, study-wide: Twins shared out-of-frame alpha sequences with excess low generation probability.

Template switching created a universal primer site, and the cDNA included unique molecular identifiers. TCRdb redid the calling of the 5' RACE reads with MiXCR, one entry per CDR3 protein. The sample shows fewer than 650,000 distinct CDR3 sequences, about 7% of them seen only once. The data also belong to a second study, concerning yellow fever vaccine responses in identical twins.

The sample comprised PBMCs. The chain couples TRBV15 to TRBJ2-5; 7 bases line up with TRBD2. The source is a woman under 30 in good health. CDR3 bases: TGTGCCACCAGCAGCGGGGGGGAGACCCAGTACTTC. Translating gives CATSSGGETQYF.